Below are 24 T cell receptor beta chains sequenced from a single sample in a study of T cells in localized non-small cell lung cancer. Sequencing was performed with immunoSEQ multiplex PCR; in TCRdb, only in-frame clones are kept and a portion is missing. In the table there are some 37,000 clones, over 70% of which are singletons. The sequencing here drew on peripheral blood, taken before any cancer treatment. These receptors all stem from a woman aged 35-75 years with stage I lung adenocarcinoma.

V usage is TRBV19 and J usage is TRBJ2-3; the D gene could be TRBD1 or TRBD2 (5 bases each). This CDR3 has 15 residues. The V gene lost 3 bases and the J gene lost 0 bases, with 10 bases spanning the gap. CDR1 is LNHDA and CDR2 is SQIVND in the germline V gene (reference sequence). CDR3 sequence: CASSIRDQSTDTQYF. CDR3 bases: TGTGCCAGTAGTATCCGGGACCAGAGCACAGATACGCAGTATTTT.

The gene calls are TRBV28 and TRBJ1-5, with D tentatively TRBD1 (5 bases). V dropped 4 bases and J dropped 2 bases, with 24 bases sitting between them. There are 19 residues in the CDR3. Germline V gene lookup returns CDR1 MDHEN and CDR2 SYDVKM. The CDR3 is CASSSLNLPGRRGNQPQHF. CDR3 coding DNA: TGTGCCAGCAGTTCCCTGAACCTGCCGGGGCGAAGGGGCAATCAGCCCCAGCATTTT.

The gene calls are TRBV19 and TRBJ2-7, with D uncertain. Trimming pared 9 bases from V and 4 bases from J, leaving 16 bases between. CDR3 length: 13 amino acids. Germline values: CDR1 LNHDA, CDR2 SQIVND (reference sequence). CDR3 DNA: TGTGCCAGCCGCGTGGGGAACGGGTACGAGCAGTACTTC. It encodes CASRVGNGYEQYF.

The chain joins TRBV11-3 to TRBJ2-3; tentatively, D is TRBD2 (6 bases). V dropped 4 bases and J dropped 0 bases, with 14 bases sitting between them. The CDR3 totals 16 residues. Germline V gene data show CDR1 as SGHNT and CDR2 as YENEEA. CDR3 sequence: CASSSGLELSTDTQYF. The CDR3 DNA reads TGTGCCAGCAGCTCGGGACTGGAGCTTAGCACAGATACGCAGTATTTT.

The chain has TRBV5-4 and TRBJ2-7, with 7 bases that match TRBD1. Germline V gives CDR1 SGHNT, CDR2 YYREEE (reference sequence). The CDR3 is 14 residues long. V gave up 0 bases and J gave up 1 base; unmatched junction bases: 1. The CDR3 bases are TGTGCCAGCAGCTTGGGACAGGGATCCTACGAGCAGTACTTC. Translation gives CASSLGQGSYEQYF.

The chain carries TRBV5-1 and TRBJ1-4; D is perhaps TRBD1 (6 bases). This CDR3 has 12 amino acids. Trimming removed 2 bases from V and 7 bases from J, with 6 bases in between. CDR1 SGHRS and CDR2 YFSETQ come from the germline V gene. The CDR3 nucleotides read TGCGCCAGCAGCTTACAGGGTGAAAAACTGTTTTTT. It is translated as CASSLQGEKLFF.

The chain joins TRBV28 to TRBJ2-6; D gene ambiguous. This CDR3 has 13 amino acids. Germline V gene lookup returns CDR1 MDHEN and CDR2 SYDVKM. Deletions cut 7 bases from V and 4 bases from J, with 8 bases between. CDR3 coding DNA: TGTGCCAGCACCCCCGAGGGGGCCAACGTCCTGACTTTC. Translating it yields CASTPEGANVLTF.

The J gene is TRBJ2-3, the V gene TRBV7-2; D gene uncertain. Germline-derived CDR1 and CDR2 are SGHTA and FQGNSA. V gave up 5 bases and J gave up 3 bases, with 6 bases separating them. There are 12 residues in the CDR3. The CDR3 coding sequence is TGTGCCAGCAGCCTCTATACAGATACGCAGTATTTT. Translating gives CASSLYTDTQYF. The variable domain in full, completed from reference TRBV7-2 and TRBJ2-3, reads GAGVSQSPSNKVTEKGKDVELRCDPISGHTALYWYRQSLGQGLEFLIYFQGNSAPDKSGLPSDRFSAERTGGSVSTLTIQRTQQEDSAVYLCASSLYTDTQYFGPGTRLTVL.

V is TRBV28 and J is TRBJ2-1; 15 bases agree with TRBD2. Unmatched junction bases numbered 15, after V lost 5 bases and J lost 7 bases. The germline gives CDR1 MDHEN, CDR2 SYDVKM. The CDR3 has 19 residues. The CDR3 here is CASSPGLAGGPYSLNEQFF. CDR3 nucleotides: TGTGCCAGCAGTCCCGGACTAGCGGGAGGGCCGTATTCTTTGAATGAGCAGTTCTTC.

The chain has TRBV4-1 and TRBJ2-2; 9 positions agree with TRBD2. With V trimmed by 2 bases and J by 6 bases, 4 bases remained unmatched. The germline V gene encodes CDR1 MGHRA and CDR2 YSYEKL. The CDR3 has 15 residues. This CDR3 reads CASSQPGLAPGELFF. DNA for the CDR3: TGCGCCAGCAGCCAACCGGGACTAGCTCCCGGGGAGCTGTTTTTT.

The rearrangement links TRBV18 to TRBJ1-2; 7 bases agree with TRBD1. CDR3 length: 14 amino acids. Per the germline V gene, CDR1 is KGHSH and CDR2 is LQKENI. After removal of 0 bases from V and 5 bases from J, the junction contained 3 bases not matched to a gene. CDR3 loop: CASSPPAGGYGYTF. In nucleotides, the CDR3 is TGTGCCAGCTCACCACCGGCAGGGGGTTATGGCTACACCTTC.

As for this clone: Germline and junction disagree at one end, which may indicate a read error. The V call is TRBV30, the J call TRBJ2-5; TRBD1 aligns across 8 bases. In germline, CDR1 is GTSNPN, CDR2 SVGIG (reference sequence). This CDR3 comprises 15 residues. The CDR3 region has the DNA TGTGCCAGGAGGACGAGTGGACAGGGTGCTGAGACCCAGTACTTC. It is translated as CARRTSGQGAETQYF.

The chain has TRBV19 and TRBJ1-5, with D perhaps matching TRBD1 (6 bases). This CDR3 has 16 residues. CDR1 and CDR2 from the germline V gene are LNHDA and SQIVND (reference sequence). V lost 10 bases to trimming and J lost 3 bases, with 22 bases between them. This CDR3 reads CATHPWDTGTNQPQHF. The CDR3 bases are TGTGCCACCCATCCCTGGGACACAGGAACCAATCAGCCCCAGCATTTT. Full variable domain (missing parts from reference TRBV19 and TRBJ1-5): DGGITQSPKYLFRKEGQNVTLSCEQNLNHDAMYWYRQDPGQGLRLIYYSQIVNDFQKGDIAEGYSVSREKKESFPLTVTSAQKNPTAFYLCATHPWDTGTNQPQHFGDGTRLSIL.

This clone came up a few times. The J gene is TRBJ2-7, the V gene TRBV5-1, with 11 positions matching TRBD1. J lost 0 bases, V lost 4 bases, and 3 bases had no gene match. The CDR3 runs to 15 residues. Germline V CDR1 and CDR2: SGHRS, YFSETQ. The CDR3 DNA follows: TGCGCCAGCAGCCTGGGACAGGGGGGCTCCTACGAGCAGTACTTC. Encoded protein: CASSLGQGGSYEQYF.

V usage is TRBV10-3 and J usage is TRBJ2-1; D tentatively reads TRBD1 or TRBD2 (5 bases each). Germline V gene sequence: CDR1 ENHRY, CDR2 SYGVKD. CDR3 size: 15 residues. V was shortened by 2 bases and J by 5 bases, with 13 bases between the two germline ends. In DNA form, the CDR3 reads TGTGCCATCAGTGAGCGGTCAGGGAGTAACAATGAGCAGTTCTTC. This codes for CAISERSGSNNEQFF.

The chain recombines TRBV4-1 with TRBJ2-3, with 10 bases aligning to TRBD2. CDR1 MGHRA and CDR2 YSYEKL come from the germline V gene. This CDR3 spans 18 amino acids. V lost 1 base to trimming and J lost 3 bases; unmatched junction nucleotides: 10. CDR3 sequence: CASSQVPSGSGRTDTQYF. CDR3 nucleotides: TGCGCCAGCAGCCAAGTCCCTTCCGGTAGCGGGAGGACAGATACGCAGTATTTT.

The chain joins TRBV5-1 to TRBJ2-7, with a possible D match to TRBD1 (6 bases). The V gene lost 2 bases and the J gene lost 3 bases, with 12 bases spanning the gap. CDR3 size: 14 residues. Germline V gene lookup returns CDR1 SGHRS and CDR2 YFSETQ. The CDR3 DNA is TGCGCCAGCAGCTTCCTTAACAGGGACTACGAGCAGTACTTC. Amino acid sequence: CASSFLNRDYEQYF.

V usage is TRBV6-4 and J usage is TRBJ2-2; possible D gene TRBD1, 5 bases. Looked up from germline, CDR1 is MRHNA and CDR2 is SNTAGT. The CDR3 runs 14 residues. The V and J ends lost 3 bases and 3 bases respectively, with 8 bases between them. The CDR3 nucleotides are TGTGCCAGCAGTGATTCAGGGTACACCGGGGAGCTGTTTTTT. Translation gives CASSDSGYTGELFF.

The V and J genes are TRBV28 and TRBJ1-2, with D unclear. The CDR3 spans 16 residues. Trimming cost V 7 bases and J 5 bases, with 23 bases left between them. CDR1 and CDR2 (germline): MDHEN, SYDVKM. The CDR3 sequence is CASTSSGEGSTYGYTF. CDR3 bases: TGTGCCAGCACCTCCAGCGGCGAGGGATCGACTTATGGCTACACCTTC.

The chain has TRBV28 and TRBJ2-7, with D perhaps TRBD2 (6 bases). The germline gives CDR1 MDHEN, CDR2 SYDVKM. Trimming took 11 bases from V and 4 from J, leaving 18 bases between them. The CDR3 has 13 residues. The CDR3 DNA sequence: TGTGCCTCCAGCGGCGGCGGGAAGTACGAGCAGTACTTC. It encodes CASSGGGKYEQYF.

The rearrangement links TRBV20-1 to TRBJ2-3, with D tentatively TRBD2 (5 bases). The germline V gene has CDR1 DFQATT and CDR2 SNEGSKA (reference sequence). This CDR3 has 11 amino acids. CDR3 amino acids: CSRWGADTQYF. DNA of the CDR3: TGCAGCAGGTGGGGAGCAGATACGCAGTATTTT.

The rearrangement uses TRBV2 and TRBJ2-6; either TRBD1 or TRBD2 may supply D (5 bases each). Germline CDR1 and CDR2: SNHLY and FYNNEI. Trimming cost V 8 bases and J 0 bases, with 23 bases left between them. The CDR3 runs to 19 residues. For the CDR3, the DNA is TGTGCCAGCGGACTTCTACCGGGACGCCTATACTCTGGGGCCAACGTCCTGACTTTC. Its protein is CASGLLPGRLYSGANVLTF.

The CDR3 region is CASSLRPSGIPEQYF. The CDR3 nucleotides read TGTGCCAGCAGTTTAAGGCCTAGCGGGATCCCCGAGCAGTACTTC. The chain joins TRBV27 to TRBJ2-7; 9 nucleotides line up with TRBD2. The CDR3 has 15 residues. Germline loops: CDR1 MNHEY, CDR2 SMNVEV (reference sequence). Trimming removed 2 bases from V and 6 bases from J; junction bases left unmatched: 8.

V usage is TRBV30 and J usage is TRBJ1-5; D remains unclear. Germline V gene lookup returns CDR1 GTSNPN and CDR2 SVGIG (reference sequence). Deletions cut 3 bases from V and 6 bases from J, with 12 bases between. CDR3 size: 13 residues. DNA of the CDR3: TGTGCCTGGAGCGAAACAAGGAGTCAGCCCCAGCATTTT. Protein sequence: CAWSETRSQPQHF.